Below, 2 T cell receptor beta chains from the same sample are listed, as sequenced in a study of siplizumab effects on memory and regulatory T cells. Data came from immunoSEQ multiplex PCR; TCRdb stores just in-frame clones and leaves some out. Among some 100,000 clones listed, roughly 96% were seen once. The sequenced sample was naive CD4+ T cells sorted from blood. Every receptor here comes from a human donor in good health.

The chain joins TRBV5-6 to TRBJ1-5; 8 positions agree with TRBD1. CDR1 and CDR2 (germline): SGHDT, YYEEEE. The J segment lost 4 bases and the V segment lost 4 bases, leaving 7 bases of the junction unmatched. CDR3 length equals 15 residues. CDR3 coding DNA: TGTGCCAGCAGCCCCAAGGACAGGGTTAATCAGCCCCAGCATTTT. This codes for CASSPKDRVNQPQHF.

CDR3 bases: TGCGCCAGCAGTCATGACAGGGGTCCGGTCACTGAAGCTTTCTTT. The encoded protein is CASSHDRGPVTEAFF. The chain carries TRBV4-1 and TRBJ1-1; 8 bases agree with TRBD1. The CDR3 is made up of 15 amino acids. V lost 6 bases and J lost 4; bases outside the gene matches: 10. From germline, CDR1 is MGHRA and CDR2 YSYEKL.